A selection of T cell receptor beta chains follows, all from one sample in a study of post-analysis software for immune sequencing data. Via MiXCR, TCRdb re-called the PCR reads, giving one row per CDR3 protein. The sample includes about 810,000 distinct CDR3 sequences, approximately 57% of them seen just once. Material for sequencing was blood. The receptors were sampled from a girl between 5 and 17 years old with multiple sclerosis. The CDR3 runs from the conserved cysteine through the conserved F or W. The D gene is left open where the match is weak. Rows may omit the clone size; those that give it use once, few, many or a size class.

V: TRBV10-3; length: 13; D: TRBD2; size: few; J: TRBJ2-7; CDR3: CAIREGFGTSQYF; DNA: TGTGCCATCAGGGAAGGATTCGGGACTAGTCAGTACTTC
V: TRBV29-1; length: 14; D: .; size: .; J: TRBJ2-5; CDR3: CSVHAGGSEETQYF; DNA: TGCAGCGTCCACGCAGGAGGGTCTGAAGAGACCCAGTACTTC
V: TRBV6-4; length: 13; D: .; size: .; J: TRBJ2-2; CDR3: CASRDSDTGELFF; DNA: TGTGCCAGCAGGGACTCGGACACCGGGGAGCTGTTTTTT
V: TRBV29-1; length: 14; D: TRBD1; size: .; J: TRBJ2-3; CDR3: CSASEGQGSDTQYF; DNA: TGCAGCGCTAGCGAGGGACAGGGATCTGATACGCAGTATTTT
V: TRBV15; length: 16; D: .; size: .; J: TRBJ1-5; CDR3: CATSRNPRYSNQPQHF; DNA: TGTGCCACCAGCAGAAATCCGCGATATAGCAATCAGCCCCAGCATTTT
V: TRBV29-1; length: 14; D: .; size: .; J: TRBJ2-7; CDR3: CSVRDRTSSYEQYF; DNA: TGCAGCGTCCGTGACAGGACTAGCTCCTACGAGCAGTACTTC
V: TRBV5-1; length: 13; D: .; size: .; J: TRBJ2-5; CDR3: CASSRYNQETQYF; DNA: TGCGCCAGCAGCCGATATAACCAAGAGACCCAGTACTTC
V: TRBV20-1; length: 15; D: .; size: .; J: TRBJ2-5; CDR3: CSASGGTAYQETQYF; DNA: TGCAGTGCTAGCGGAGGGACAGCGTATCAAGAGACCCAGTACTTC
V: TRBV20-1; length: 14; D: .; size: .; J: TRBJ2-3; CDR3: CSATKGGGTDTQYF; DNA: TGCAGTGCTACCAAGGGGGGGGGCACAGATACGCAGTATTTT
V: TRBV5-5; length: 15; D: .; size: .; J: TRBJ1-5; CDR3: CAGSPGRGRRQPQHF; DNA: TGTGCCGGCAGCCCCGGGAGGGGCCGGCGTCAGCCCCAGCATTTT
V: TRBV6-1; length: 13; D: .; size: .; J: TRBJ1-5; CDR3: CASSDRGGQPQHF; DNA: TGTGCCAGCAGTGACAGGGGCGGACAGCCCCAGCATTTT
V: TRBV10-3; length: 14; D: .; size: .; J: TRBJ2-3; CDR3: CAIRQSISTDTQYF; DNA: TGTGCCATCAGACAGTCTATTAGCACAGATACGCAGTATTTT
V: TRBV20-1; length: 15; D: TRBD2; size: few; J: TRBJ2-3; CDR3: CSASTSGGSTDTQYF; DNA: TGCAGTGCTAGCACTAGCGGGGGATCCACAGATACGCAGTATTTT
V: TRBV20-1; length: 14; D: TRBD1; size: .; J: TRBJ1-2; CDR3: CSARHGQGAGGYTF; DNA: TGCAGTGCTAGACACGGACAGGGGGCTGGTGGCTACACCTTC
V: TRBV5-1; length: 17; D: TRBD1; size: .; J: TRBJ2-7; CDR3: CASSLDGQGQSSYEQYF; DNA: TGCGCCAGCAGCTTGGATGGACAGGGACAAAGCTCCTACGAGCAGTACTTC
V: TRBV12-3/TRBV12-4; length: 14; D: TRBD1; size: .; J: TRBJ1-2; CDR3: CASSLGGTDYGYTF; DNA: TGTGCCAGCAGCTTAGGGGGGACAGACTATGGCTACACCTTC
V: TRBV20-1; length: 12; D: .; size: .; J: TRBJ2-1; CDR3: CSASAPTREQFF; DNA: TGCAGTGCTAGTGCCCCTACACGCGAGCAGTTCTTC
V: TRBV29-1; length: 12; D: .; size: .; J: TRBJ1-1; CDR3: CSARGQRAEAFF; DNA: TGCAGCGCCAGAGGACAGAGGGCTGAAGCTTTCTTT
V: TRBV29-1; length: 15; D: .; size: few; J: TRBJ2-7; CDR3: CSVDGQGRGTYEQYF; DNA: TGCAGCGTTGATGGTCAGGGTAGAGGGACCTACGAGCAGTACTTC
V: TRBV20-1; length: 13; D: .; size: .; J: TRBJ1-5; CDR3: CSASSAGDGPQHF; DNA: TGCAGTGCTAGTTCGGCGGGGGACGGGCCCCAGCATTTT
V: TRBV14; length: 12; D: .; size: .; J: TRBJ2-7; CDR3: CASSHSADKQYF; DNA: TGTGCCAGCAGCCATTCAGCCGACAAGCAGTACTTC
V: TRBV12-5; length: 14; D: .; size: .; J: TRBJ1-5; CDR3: CASGLAPALGPQHF; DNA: TGTGCTAGTGGTTTGGCTCCTGCCCTGGGGCCCCAGCATTTT
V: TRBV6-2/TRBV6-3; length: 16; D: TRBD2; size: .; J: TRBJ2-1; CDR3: CASSPSSGASYNEQFF; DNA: TGTGCCAGCAGTCCATCTAGCGGGGCCTCCTACAATGAGCAGTTCTTC
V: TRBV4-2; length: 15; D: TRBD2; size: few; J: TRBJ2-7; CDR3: CASSQASTSAYEQYF; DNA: TGTGCCAGCAGCCAAGCTTCGACTAGCGCCTACGAGCAGTACTTC
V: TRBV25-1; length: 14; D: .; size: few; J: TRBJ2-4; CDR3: CASSDHRIKNIQYF; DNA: TGTGCCAGCAGTGATCATCGAATCAAAAACATTCAGTACTTC
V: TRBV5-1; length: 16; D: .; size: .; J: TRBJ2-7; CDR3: CASSSGSKSILGEQYF; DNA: TGCGCCAGTAGCTCTGGGAGTAAAAGCATCTTAGGCGAGCAGTACTTC
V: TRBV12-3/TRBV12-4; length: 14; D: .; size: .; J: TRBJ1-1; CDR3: CASAINPSGSEAFF; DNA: TGTGCCAGCGCGATTAATCCATCGGGAAGTGAAGCTTTCTTT
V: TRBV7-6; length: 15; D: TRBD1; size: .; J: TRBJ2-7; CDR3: CASSFVGQEPYEQYF; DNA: TGTGCCAGCAGCTTTGTAGGACAGGAACCCTACGAGCAGTACTTC
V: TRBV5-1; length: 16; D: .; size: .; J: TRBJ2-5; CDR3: CASSLAGDLSQETQYF; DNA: TGCGCCAGCAGCTTGGCCGGGGACCTATCCCAAGAGACCCAGTACTTC
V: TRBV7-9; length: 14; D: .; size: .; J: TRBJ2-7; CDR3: CASSWGGGTYEQYF; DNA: TGTGCCAGCAGCTGGGGAGGCGGCACCTACGAGCAGTACTTC
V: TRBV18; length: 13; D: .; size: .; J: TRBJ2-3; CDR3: CASSLPNPDTQYF; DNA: TGTGCCAGCTCCTTACCAAACCCAGATACGCAGTATTTT
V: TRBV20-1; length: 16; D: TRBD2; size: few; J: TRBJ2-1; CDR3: CSAREGSSGRAYEQFF; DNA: TGCAGTGCTAGAGAGGGGTCTAGCGGGAGGGCTTATGAGCAGTTCTTC
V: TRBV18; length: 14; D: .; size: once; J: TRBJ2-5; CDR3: CASSPGVRPETQYF; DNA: TGTGCCAGCTCACCAGGGGTGAGGCCAGAGACCCAGTACTTC
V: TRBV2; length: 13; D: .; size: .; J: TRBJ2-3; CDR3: CASSEGGPDTQYF; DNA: TGTGCCAGCAGTGAGGGGGGCCCAGATACGCAGTATTTT
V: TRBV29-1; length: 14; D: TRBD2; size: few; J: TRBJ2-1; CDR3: CSVDGGGPYNEQFF; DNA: TGCAGCGTTGATGGGGGAGGGCCCTACAATGAGCAGTTCTTC
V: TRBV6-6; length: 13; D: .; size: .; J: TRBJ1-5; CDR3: CASTKPPGPRRHF; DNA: TGTGCCAGCACCAAACCCCCGGGACCGCGACGGCATTTT
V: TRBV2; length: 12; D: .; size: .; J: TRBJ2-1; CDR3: CASRGGGDEQFF; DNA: TGTGCCAGCAGGGGGGGCGGCGATGAGCAGTTCTTC
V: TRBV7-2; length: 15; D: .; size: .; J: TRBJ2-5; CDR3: CASSFYPDYQETQYF; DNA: TGTGCCAGCAGCTTTTATCCAGACTATCAAGAGACCCAGTACTTC
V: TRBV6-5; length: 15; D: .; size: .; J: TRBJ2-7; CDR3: CASRSGHRNSYEQYF; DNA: TGTGCCAGCAGATCGGGACACCGGAACTCCTACGAGCAGTACTTC
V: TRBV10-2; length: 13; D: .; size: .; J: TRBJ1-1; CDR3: CASLGRRGTEAFF; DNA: TGCGCCAGCCTTGGGCGCAGGGGCACTGAAGCTTTCTTT
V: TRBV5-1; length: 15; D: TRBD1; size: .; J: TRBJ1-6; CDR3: CASSLEQGAHSPLHF; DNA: TGCGCCAGCAGCTTAGAGCAGGGGGCTCATTCACCCCTCCACTTT
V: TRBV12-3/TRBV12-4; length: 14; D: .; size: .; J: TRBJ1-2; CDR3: CASSLLFGTYGYTF; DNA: TGTGCCAGCAGTTTACTATTCGGGACCTATGGCTACACCTTC
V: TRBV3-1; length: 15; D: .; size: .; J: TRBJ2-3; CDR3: CASSQDRRSPDTQYF; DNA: TGTGCCAGCAGCCAAGATAGACGGTCACCGGATACGCAGTATTTT
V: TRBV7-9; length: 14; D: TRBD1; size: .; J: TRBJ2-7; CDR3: CASSDRDRPYEQYF; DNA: TGTGCCAGCAGCGACCGGGACAGGCCCTACGAGCAGTACTTC
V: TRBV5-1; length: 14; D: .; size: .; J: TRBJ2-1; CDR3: CASWALDGDNEQFF; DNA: TGCGCCAGCTGGGCCTTGGACGGTGACAATGAGCAGTTCTTC
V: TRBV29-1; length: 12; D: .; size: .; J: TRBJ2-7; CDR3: CSVSGITYEQYF; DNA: TGCAGCGTTTCAGGTATCACCTACGAGCAGTACTTC
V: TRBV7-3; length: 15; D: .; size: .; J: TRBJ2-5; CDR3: CASSLRAGGQETQYF; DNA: TGTGCCAGCAGCTTAAGGGCCGGGGGACAAGAGACCCAGTACTTC
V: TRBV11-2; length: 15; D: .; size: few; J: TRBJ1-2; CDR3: CASSEGINSNYGYTF; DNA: TGTGCCAGCAGCGAGGGAATTAATTCTAACTATGGCTACACCTTC
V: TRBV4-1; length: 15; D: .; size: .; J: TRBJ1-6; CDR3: CVSSQERTANSPLHF; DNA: TGCGTCAGCAGCCAAGAAAGGACCGCTAATTCACCCCTCCACTTT
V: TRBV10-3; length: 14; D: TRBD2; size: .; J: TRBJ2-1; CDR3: CAISASGRSNEQFF; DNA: TGTGCCATCAGCGCTAGCGGGAGGAGCAACGAGCAGTTCTTC
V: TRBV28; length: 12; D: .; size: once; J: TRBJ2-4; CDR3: CASSLRPLIQYF; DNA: TGTGCCAGCAGTTTAAGACCCCTAATTCAGTACTTC
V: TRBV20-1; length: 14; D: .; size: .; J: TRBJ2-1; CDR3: CSAPGPLSYNEQFF; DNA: TGCAGTGCCCCGGGACCTTTGTCCTACAATGAGCAGTTCTTC
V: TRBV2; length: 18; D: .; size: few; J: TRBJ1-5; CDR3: CASRDRRVGLDWNQPQHF; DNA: TGTGCCAGCAGGGATCGGCGTGTGGGATTGGATTGGAATCAGCCCCAGCATTTT
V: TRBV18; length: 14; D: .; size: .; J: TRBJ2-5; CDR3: CASSPGHFQETQYF; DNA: TGTGCCAGCTCACCCGGTCATTTTCAAGAGACCCAGTACTTC
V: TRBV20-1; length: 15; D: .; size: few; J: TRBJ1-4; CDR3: CSASDIAVANEKLFF; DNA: TGCAGTGCTAGTGATATAGCCGTGGCTAATGAAAAACTGTTTTTT
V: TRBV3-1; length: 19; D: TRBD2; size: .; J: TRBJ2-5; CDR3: CASSQGEGASGRAQETQYF; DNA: TGTGCCAGCAGCCAAGGAGAGGGGGCTAGCGGGAGAGCACAAGAGACCCAGTACTTC
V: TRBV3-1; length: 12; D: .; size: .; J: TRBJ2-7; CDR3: CASSPHTYEQYF; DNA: TGTGCCAGCAGCCCACATACCTACGAGCAGTACTTC
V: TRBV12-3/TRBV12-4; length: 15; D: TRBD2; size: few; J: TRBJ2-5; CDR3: CASSLWLAGEETQYF; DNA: TGTGCCAGCAGTTTATGGCTAGCGGGGGAAGAGACCCAGTACTTC